This TCR beta chain was identified during a study of blood T cell repertoires in COVID-19. Study overall: Samples of COVID-19 (acute and convalescent) were obtained from the United States, Italy and Spain.

In the authors' workflow: From reference gene primer amplification, estimates of nucleated cell counts were derived. Sequenced by immunoSEQ multiplex PCR; TCRdb stores in-frame clones only, minus some. The V and J calls and clone size were taken over from that table, and D and trimming were inferred from the DNA. This table has 200,000 to 250,000 clones, around 86% appearing once. The length of the CDR3 is 14 residues. After removal of 4 bases from V and 2 bases from J, the junction contained 5 bases not matched to a gene. Germline CDR1 and CDR2: SGHDT and YYEEEE. There are a few counts of this clone.

J is TRBJ2-7 and V is TRBV5-6; 8 bases map to TRBD2. The receptor was isolated from a man over 45 with acute or convalescent COVID-19. The sample taken for sequencing was peripheral blood. CDR3 DNA sequence: TGTGCCAGCAGCCGGGGGGGCGGAACCTACGAGCAGTACTTC. It translates to CASSRGGGTYEQYF. The full variable domain, with the rest looked up from reference TRBV5-6 and TRBJ2-7, is DAGVTQSPTHLIKTRGQQVTLRCSPKSGHDTVSWYQQALGQGPQFIFQYYEEEERQRGNFPDRFSGHQFPNYSSELNVNALLLGDSALYLCASSRGGGTYEQYFGPGTRLTVT.